Presented here are 20 T cell receptor beta chains from one specimen sequenced in a study of cytomegalovirus exposure and HLA in healthy donors. Sequencing used immunoSEQ multiplex PCR; TCRdb keeps in-frame clones, though not all of them. The data show about 130,000 clones, approximately 92% seen once. Sequences were obtained from PBMCs. Receptors were obtained from a woman aged 18-29 years in good health and CMV-seronegative.

The chain is built from TRBV13 and TRBJ2-7, with 11 bases aligning to TRBD2. This CDR3 region has 15 residues. The germline CDR1 and CDR2 sequences are PRHDT and FYEKMQ (reference sequence). J lost 6 bases, V lost 1 base, and 5 bases had no gene match. CDR3 sequence: CASSLVAGGNSEQYF. CDR3 coding DNA: TGTGCCAGCAGCTTAGTAGCGGGAGGGAATTCCGAGCAGTACTTC.

The V and J genes are TRBV6-1 and TRBJ2-3; D is possibly TRBD2 (5 bases). The CDR3 loop spans 12 amino acids. Germline CDR1 is MNHNS and CDR2 is SASEGT. Trimming shortened V by 8 bases and J by 2 bases, and 8 bases separated the two germline ends. The CDR3 DNA reads as TGTGCCAGCTCGGGGAACACAGATACGCAGTATTTT. This translates into CASSGNTDTQYF.

This chain connects TRBV7-9 to TRBJ1-4; D is perhaps TRBD1 (6 bases). The CDR3 contains 18 residues. The V and J ends lost 6 bases and 6 bases respectively, with 26 bases between them. CDR1 and CDR2 (germline): SEHNR, FQNEAQ (reference sequence). The CDR3, as DNA: TGTGCCAGCAGTCGGAAAGACAGGCCCGGGGCACGAGATGAAAAACTGTTTTTT. It yields the protein CASSRKDRPGARDEKLFF. Complete variable domain (other parts from reference TRBV7-9 and TRBJ1-4): DTGVSQNPRHKITKRGQNVTFRCDPISEHNRLYWYRQTLGQGPEFLTYFQNEAQLEKSRLLSDRFSAERPKGSFSTLEIQRTEQGDSAMYLCASSRKDRPGARDEKLFFGSGTQLSVL.

This chain uses TRBV6-1 with TRBJ2-7; 9 nucleotides match TRBD1. This CDR3 has 13 amino acids. V lost 6 bases and J lost 7; bases outside the gene matches: 7. The V gene's germline CDR1 is MNHNS and CDR2 SASEGT. The CDR3 sequence: CASRIQGAGEQYV. CDR3 in DNA: TGTGCCAGCAGGATACAGGGGGCGGGTGAGCAGTACGTC.

This clone was seen only a few times. CDR3 in DNA: TGTGCCAGCAGTGGGGACGGGAGTAATTCACCCCTCCACTTT. Protein sequence: CASSGDGSNSPLHF. The chain recombines TRBV2 with TRBJ1-6; D possibly corresponds to TRBD1 (5 bases). The V gene's germline CDR1 is SNHLY and CDR2 FYNNEI. The CDR3 totals 14 residues. Trimming took off 4 bases at V and 6 bases at J, with 10 bases between the two ends.

This clone appeared a few times. The chain links TRBV5-1 to TRBJ1-3, with D hard to call. Looked up from germline, CDR1 is SGHRS and CDR2 is YFSETQ. Trimming cost V 1 base and J 0 bases, with 8 bases left between them. This CDR3 region has 15 residues. The CDR3 sequence: CASSLTLSSGNTIYF. CDR3 nucleotide sequence: TGCGCCAGCAGCTTGACGCTATCCTCTGGAAACACCATATATTTT.

The V and J genes are TRBV27 and TRBJ2-3; the match to TRBD2 covers 12 bases. The CDR3 covers 16 residues. With V trimmed by 5 bases and J by 6 bases, 9 bases remained unmatched. Per germline, CDR1 MNHEY and CDR2 SMNVEV (reference sequence). CDR3 region: CASSPLLAGGPDTQYF. Written as DNA, the CDR3 is TGTGCCAGCAGTCCCCTTCTAGCGGGGGGGCCGGATACGCAGTATTTT.

The V and J genes are TRBV28 and TRBJ1-2; 11 nucleotides align to TRBD1. V was pared by 8 bases and J by 7 bases, with 9 bases of the junction left unmatched. Per germline, CDR1 MDHEN and CDR2 SYDVKM. The CDR3 sequence is 14 residues long. The CDR3: CASVGGQGAGGYTF. The CDR3 nucleotides are TGTGCCAGCGTTGGCGGACAGGGGGCCGGTGGCTACACCTTC.

This clone was seen a few times. The rearrangement links TRBV6-5 to TRBJ1-1, with D perhaps matching TRBD1 (6 bases). The germline V gene has CDR1 MNHEY and CDR2 SVGAGI. The CDR3 consists of 13 residues. V shed 2 bases and J shed 4 bases, with 8 bases lying between them. CDR3 sequence: CASSYEGVTEAFF. CDR3 bases: TGTGCCAGCAGTTACGAGGGGGTCACTGAAGCTTTCTTT.

The chain has TRBV4-1 and TRBJ2-5; tentatively, D is TRBD2 (6 bases). This CDR3 comprises 17 residues. V lost 1 base, J lost 5 bases, and 20 bases lay in between. Germline V gene lookup returns CDR1 MGHRA and CDR2 YSYEKL. The CDR3 sequence: CASSQGEVGGLAETQYF. The CDR3 DNA sequence: TGCGCCAGCAGCCAAGGGGAGGTAGGTGGGTTGGCGGAGACCCAGTACTTC.

This chain uses TRBV28 with TRBJ2-7; weak D call: TRBD1 (5 bases). Trimming left V 2 bases short and J 9 bases short, with 5 bases between. Looked up from germline, CDR1 is MDHEN and CDR2 is SYDVKM. CDR3 length equals 10 residues. In DNA, the CDR3 is TGTGCCAGCAGTTTAGACAGGCAGTACTTC. Residues: CASSLDRQYF.

V gene TRBV7-8 combines with J gene TRBJ1-5; D unresolved. The V end was cut by 1 base, the J end by 2 bases, with 12 bases between. The CDR3 runs 16 residues. CDR1 is SGHVS and CDR2 is FQNEAQ in the germline V gene. The CDR3 loop reads CASSLERFSGNQPQHF. In DNA form, the CDR3 reads TGTGCCAGCAGCTTAGAACGTTTTTCGGGCAATCAGCCCCAGCATTTT.

This rearrangement joins TRBV6-4 to TRBJ2-6; 10 bases line up with TRBD1. The length of the CDR3 is 18 residues. From germline, CDR1 is MRHNA and CDR2 SNTAGT. The J segment lost 2 bases and the V segment lost 4 bases, leaving 8 bases of the junction unmatched. For the CDR3, the DNA is TGTGCCAGCAGTGCCACCGGGACAGGGGTGGCTGGGGCCAACGTCCTGACTTTC. It encodes CASSATGTGVAGANVLTF.

The chain uses TRBV18 and TRBJ1-1; D gene uncertain. CDR1 KGHSH and CDR2 LQKENI come from the germline V gene. V lost 3 bases, J lost 0 bases, and 20 bases lay in between. CDR3 length: 18 residues. CDR3 DNA sequence: TGTGCCAGCTCACCCCAACACATGCAGAATGCAATGAACACTGAAGCTTTCTTT. Residues: CASSPQHMQNAMNTEAFF.

The rearrangement links TRBV2 to TRBJ2-7; 8 bases align to TRBD1. This CDR3 comprises 12 residues. V lost 4 bases and J lost 5; bases outside the gene matches: 1. The germline CDR1 and CDR2 sequences are SNHLY and FYNNEI. CDR3 coding DNA: TGTGCCAGCAGTGCGGACAGGGACGAGCAGTACGTC. This sequence encodes CASSADRDEQYV.

The chain carries TRBV11-2 and TRBJ1-2; 8 bases align to TRBD1. This CDR3 has 15 amino acids. CDR1 SGHAT and CDR2 FQNNGV come from the germline V gene. Unmatched junction bases numbered 10, after V lost 4 bases and J lost 6 bases. The CDR3 sequence: CASSSPRQGRDGYTF. The CDR3 bases are TGTGCCAGCAGCTCCCCTCGACAGGGGAGGGATGGCTACACCTTC.

V gene TRBV4-2 combines with J gene TRBJ2-5, with D tentatively TRBD2 (5 bases). V was cut by 0 bases and J by 5 bases, with 10 bases left in between. Germline V gives CDR1 LGHNA, CDR2 YNFKEQ. CDR3 length equals 14 residues. DNA of the CDR3: TGTGCCAGCAGCCAAGATAGGGCGGGCGAGACCCAGTACTTC. Amino acid sequence: CASSQDRAGETQYF.

V is TRBV28 and J is TRBJ2-1; 7 positions agree with TRBD2. CDR3 length equals 15 residues. Losses at the gene ends were 4 bases for V and 10 bases for J; bases not matched to a gene: 13. Germline V lookup: CDR1 MDHEN, CDR2 SYDVKM. CDR3 amino acids: CASSSRTRVSTEQFF. The CDR3 coding sequence is TGTGCCAGCAGTTCCCGGACTAGGGTGTCCACCGAGCAGTTCTTC.

The chain uses TRBV5-4 and TRBJ1-1; D might be TRBD1 (5 bases). V was pared by 3 bases and J by 8 bases, with 14 bases between. The CDR3 consists of 13 residues. CDR1 and CDR2 from the germline V gene are SGHNT and YYREEE (reference sequence). This CDR3 reads CASSSLRDPEAFF. In DNA form, the CDR3 reads TGTGCCAGCAGCTCTTTGCGGGACCCGGAAGCTTTCTTT.

This clone was picked up one time. The J gene is TRBJ2-4, the V gene TRBV6-1; 8 bases map to TRBD2. In germline, CDR1 is MNHNS, CDR2 SASEGT. V shed 4 bases, J shed 5 bases, and the junction held 4 bases outside the gene matches. The CDR3 runs to 14 residues. DNA of the CDR3: TGTGCCAGCAGTGGCTCGGGGGGGGAAAACATTCAGTACTTC. Its translation: CASSGSGGENIQYF.